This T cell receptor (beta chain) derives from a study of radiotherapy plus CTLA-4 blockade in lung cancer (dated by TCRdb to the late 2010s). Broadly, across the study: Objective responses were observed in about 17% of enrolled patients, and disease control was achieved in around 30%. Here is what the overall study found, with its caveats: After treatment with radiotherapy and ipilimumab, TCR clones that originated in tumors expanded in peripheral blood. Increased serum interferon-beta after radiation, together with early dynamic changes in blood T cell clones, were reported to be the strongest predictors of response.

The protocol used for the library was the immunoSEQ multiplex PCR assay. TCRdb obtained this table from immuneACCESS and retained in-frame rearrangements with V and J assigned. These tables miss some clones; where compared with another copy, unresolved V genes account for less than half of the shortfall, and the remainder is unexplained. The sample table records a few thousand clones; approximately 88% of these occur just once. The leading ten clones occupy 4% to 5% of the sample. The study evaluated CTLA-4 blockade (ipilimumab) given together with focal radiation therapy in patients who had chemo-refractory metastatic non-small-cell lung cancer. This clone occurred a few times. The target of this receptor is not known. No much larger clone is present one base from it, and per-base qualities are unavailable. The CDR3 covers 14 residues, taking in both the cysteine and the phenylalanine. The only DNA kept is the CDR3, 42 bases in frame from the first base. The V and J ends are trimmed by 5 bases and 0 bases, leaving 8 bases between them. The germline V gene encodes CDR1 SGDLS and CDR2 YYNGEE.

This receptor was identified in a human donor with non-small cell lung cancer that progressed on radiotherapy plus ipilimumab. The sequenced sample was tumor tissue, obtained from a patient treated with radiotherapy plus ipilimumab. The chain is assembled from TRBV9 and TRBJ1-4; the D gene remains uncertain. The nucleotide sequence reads TGTGCCAGCAGTTTTGATGCAACTAATGAAAAACTGTTTTTT. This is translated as CASSFDATNEKLFF. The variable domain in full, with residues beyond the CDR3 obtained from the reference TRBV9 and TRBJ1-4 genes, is DSGVTQTPKHLITATGQRVTLRCSPRSGDLSVYWYQQSLDQGLQFLIQYYNGEERAKGNILERFSAQQFPDLHSELNLSSLELGDSALYFCASSFDATNEKLFFGSGTQLSVL.